This TCR beta chain was obtained from a study of metastatic and nonmetastatic thyroid tumors. Using MiXCR, TCRdb re-called clones from the PCR reads. The sample holds about 4,200 clones, 35% to 45% seen once. In germline, CDR1 is MNHNS, CDR2 SASEGT. V trimming: 6 bases; J trimming: 0 bases; junction bases outside the gene matches: 13. The CDR3 length is 18 residues. This clone has more than one count but fewer than ten. What it binds is unknown. Every patient underwent thyroid surgery untreated. Study-level results: Reported TCR beta diversity, measured in blood and tumor, was significantly higher for malignant thyroid tumors than for benign nodules.

The V gene is TRBV6-1, the J gene TRBJ1-5; 8 positions match TRBD1. Sequencing input: adjacent normal tissue. The TCR originated in a male donor with papillary thyroid cancer or a benign thyroid nodule (not recorded which). Some clones in this sample may be carry-over from other donors' samples. DNA for the CDR3: TGTGCCAGCAGAGAGGAGTCAGGGGGCAGGAATAGCAATCAGCCCCAGCATTTT. Its translation: CASREESGGRNSNQPQHF.